The clone carrying this T cell receptor (beta chain) was counted between two and nine times. This sample is part of a study of blood T cell repertoires in COVID-19. In the study overall: PBMCs, B-cell-depleted T cells, or T cells provided the cDNA or gDNA that made up the material.

Sequencing used immunoSEQ multiplex PCR; TCRdb keeps in-frame clones, though not all of them. The table lists roughly 150,000 clones, around 74% of them singletons. Per germline, CDR1 SNHLY and CDR2 FYNNEI. V was pared by 4 bases and J by 7 bases, with 13 bases between. The CDR3 runs 13 residues. This TCR was sampled from a woman of 80 years or more with acute or convalescent COVID-19. This chain connects TRBV2 to TRBJ1-2; no clear D. The material sequenced was peripheral blood. CDR3 DNA: TGTGCCAGCAGTGCTTATGGATCAGGTGGCTACACCTTC. Its protein product is CASSAYGSGGYTF.